This T cell receptor (beta chain) was observed in a study of T cells in women clearing cervical HPV infection. Overall study context: Cases: HPV16-related CIN3 or worse on histology, 2 invasive cancers.

Prevalent HPV16 infections were excluded; only incident single HPV16 infections included. General study points: CIN3+ cases had significantly higher TCR repertoire richness than controls, but evenness did not differ.

Average input was around 1,300 ng genomic DNA for immunoSEQ TCR beta CDR3 amplification. This table comes from immunoSEQ multiplex PCR, and its TCRdb copy is limited to in-frame clones, with some not included. The ten most abundant clones cover 3.5% of a sample with under 40,000 clones. Germline V gene lookup returns CDR1 SGHNT and CDR2 YYREEE (reference sequence). V lost 0 bases and J lost 6; bases outside the gene matches: 2. The CDR3 has 15 residues. Concerning this clone: Its antigen is not known. The read falls 3 residues short of the CDR3 end, and the missing part is taken from the germline J gene.

The clonotype was recovered from a woman between 18 and 70 years old with a cervical HPV16 infection that either progressed to CIN3+ or cleared (not recorded which). The sample taken for sequencing was blood buffy coat. This chain joins TRBV5-4 and TRBJ2-2; 10 bases match TRBD2. CDR3 residues: CASSLGLAGSGELFF. CDR3 DNA (partial): TGTGCCAGCAGCTTGGGACTAGCGGGCTCCGGGGAG.